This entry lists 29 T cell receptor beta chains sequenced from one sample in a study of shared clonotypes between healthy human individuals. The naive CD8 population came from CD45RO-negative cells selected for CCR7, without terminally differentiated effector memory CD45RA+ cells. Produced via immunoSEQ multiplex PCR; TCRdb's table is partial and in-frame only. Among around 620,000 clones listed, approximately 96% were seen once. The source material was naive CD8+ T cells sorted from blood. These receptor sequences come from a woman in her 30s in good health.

CDR3 protein: CAIRPGDVDTQYF. The CDR3, as DNA: TGTGCCATCCGTCCAGGGGATGTAGATACGCAGTATTTT. The chain combines TRBV10-3 with TRBJ2-3, with D maybe TRBD1 (6 bases). The CDR3 spans 13 residues. V lost 8 bases, J lost 5 bases, and 14 bases lay in between. CDR1 and CDR2 from the germline V gene are ENHRY and SYGVKD.

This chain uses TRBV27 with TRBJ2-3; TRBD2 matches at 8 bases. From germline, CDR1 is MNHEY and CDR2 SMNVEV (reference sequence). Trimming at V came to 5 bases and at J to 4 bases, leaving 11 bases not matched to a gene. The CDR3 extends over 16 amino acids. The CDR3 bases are TGTGCCAGCAGTCCAAATAGCGGGGCCAGGGCAGATACGCAGTATTTT. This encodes CASSPNSGARADTQYF.

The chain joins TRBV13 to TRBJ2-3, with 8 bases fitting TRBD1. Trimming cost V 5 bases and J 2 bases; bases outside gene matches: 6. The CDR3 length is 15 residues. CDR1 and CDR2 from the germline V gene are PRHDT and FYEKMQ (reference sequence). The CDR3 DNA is TGTGCCAGCAGCAGTAGACAGGGGACCACAGATACGCAGTATTTT. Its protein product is CASSSRQGTTDTQYF.

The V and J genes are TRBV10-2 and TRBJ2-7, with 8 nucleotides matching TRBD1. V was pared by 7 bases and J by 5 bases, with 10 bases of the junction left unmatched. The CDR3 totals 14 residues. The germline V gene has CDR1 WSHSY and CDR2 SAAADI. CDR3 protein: CASTDRGPADEQYF. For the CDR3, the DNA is TGCGCCAGCACCGACAGGGGCCCTGCGGACGAGCAGTACTTC.

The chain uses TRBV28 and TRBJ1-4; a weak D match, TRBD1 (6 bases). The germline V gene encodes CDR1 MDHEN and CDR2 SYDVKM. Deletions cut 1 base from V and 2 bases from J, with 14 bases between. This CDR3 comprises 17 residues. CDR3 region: CASSLSHDRTTNEKLFF. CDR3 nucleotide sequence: TGTGCCAGCAGTTTATCCCACGACAGGACTACTAATGAAAAACTGTTTTTT.

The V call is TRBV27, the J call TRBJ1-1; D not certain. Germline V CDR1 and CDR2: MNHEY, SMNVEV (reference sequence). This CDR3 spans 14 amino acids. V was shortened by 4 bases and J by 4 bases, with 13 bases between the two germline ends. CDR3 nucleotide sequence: TGTGCCAGCAGTTCTGCCCCCCCGGGCACTGAAGCTTTCTTT. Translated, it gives CASSSAPPGTEAFF.

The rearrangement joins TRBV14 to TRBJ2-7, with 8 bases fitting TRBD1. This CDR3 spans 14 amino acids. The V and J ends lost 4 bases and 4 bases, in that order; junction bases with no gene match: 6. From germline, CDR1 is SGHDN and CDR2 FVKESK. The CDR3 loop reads CASSPRTGRYEQYF. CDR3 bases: TGTGCCAGCAGCCCCCGGACAGGGAGGTACGAGCAGTACTTC.

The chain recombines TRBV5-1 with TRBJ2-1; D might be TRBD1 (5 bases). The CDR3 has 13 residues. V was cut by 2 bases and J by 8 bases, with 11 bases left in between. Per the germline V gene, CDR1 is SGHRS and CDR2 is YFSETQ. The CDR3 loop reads CASSFSGFDEQFF. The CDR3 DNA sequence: TGCGCCAGCAGCTTTTCAGGGTTTGATGAGCAGTTCTTC.

CDR3 nucleotide sequence: TGTGCCAGCAGCCCCCTGGGGGGGCCCTGGGGAGAAAAACTGTTTTTT. Encoded protein: CASSPLGGPWGEKLFF. The chain carries TRBV14 and TRBJ1-4; possibly TRBD1 for D (6 bases). CDR3 length: 16 residues. Germline V CDR1 and CDR2: SGHDN, FVKESK. The V and J ends lost 4 bases and 8 bases respectively, with 20 bases between them.

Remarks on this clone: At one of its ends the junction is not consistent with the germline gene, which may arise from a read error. DNA for the CDR3: TGTGCCAGCAGCCAAGATTATGGGGTTGGGACTGCAGCTTTCTTT. It specifies CASSQDYGVGTAAFF. The chain carries TRBV4-2 and TRBJ1-1; tentatively, D is TRBD1 (5 bases). The CDR3 runs to 15 residues. CDR1 and CDR2 from the germline V gene are LGHNA and YNFKEQ.

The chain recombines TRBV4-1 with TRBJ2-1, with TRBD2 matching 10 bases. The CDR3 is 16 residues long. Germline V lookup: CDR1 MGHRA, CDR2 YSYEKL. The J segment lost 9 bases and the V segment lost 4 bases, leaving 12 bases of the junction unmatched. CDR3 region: CASSRTLAGVISEQFF. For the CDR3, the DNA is TGCGCCAGCAGCCGAACTCTAGCGGGAGTGATAAGTGAGCAGTTCTTC.

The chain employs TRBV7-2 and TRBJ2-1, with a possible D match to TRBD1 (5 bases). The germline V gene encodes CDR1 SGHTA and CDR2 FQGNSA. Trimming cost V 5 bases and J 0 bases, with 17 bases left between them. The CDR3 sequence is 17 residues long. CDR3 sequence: CASSLGEEVSSYNEQFF. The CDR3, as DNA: TGTGCCAGCAGCCTAGGGGAAGAGGTAAGCTCCTACAATGAGCAGTTCTTC. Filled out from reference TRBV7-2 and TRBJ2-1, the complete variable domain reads GAGVSQSPSNKVTEKGKDVELRCDPISGHTALYWYRQSLGQGLEFLIYFQGNSAPDKSGLPSDRFSAERTGGSVSTLTIQRTQQEDSAVYLCASSLGEEVSSYNEQFFGPGTRLTVL.

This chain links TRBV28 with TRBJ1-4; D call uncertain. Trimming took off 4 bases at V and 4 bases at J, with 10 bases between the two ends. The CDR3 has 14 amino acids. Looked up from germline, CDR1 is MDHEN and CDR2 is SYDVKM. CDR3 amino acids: CASSYQINNEKLFF. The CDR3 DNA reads TGTGCCAGCAGTTATCAGATTAATAATGAAAAACTGTTTTTT. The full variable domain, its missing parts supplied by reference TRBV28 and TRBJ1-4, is DVKVTQSSRYLVKRTGEKVFLECVQDMDHENMFWYRQDPGLGLRLIYFSYDVKMKEKGDIPEGYSVSREKKERFSLILESASTNQTSMYLCASSYQINNEKLFFGSGTQLSVL.

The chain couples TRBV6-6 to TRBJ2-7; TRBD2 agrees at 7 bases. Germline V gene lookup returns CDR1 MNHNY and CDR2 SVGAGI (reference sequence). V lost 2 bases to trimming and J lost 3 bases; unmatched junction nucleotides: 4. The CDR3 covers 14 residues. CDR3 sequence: CASSYSGTYYEQYF. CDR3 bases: TGTGCCAGCAGTTACAGCGGGACGTACTACGAGCAGTACTTC.

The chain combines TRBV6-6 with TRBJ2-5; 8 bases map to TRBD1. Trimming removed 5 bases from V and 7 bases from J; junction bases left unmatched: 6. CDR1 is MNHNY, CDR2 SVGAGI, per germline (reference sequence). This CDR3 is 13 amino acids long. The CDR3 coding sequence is TGTGCCAGCAGTCCCCCGGGACAGGTGACCCAGTACTTC. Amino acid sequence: CASSPPGQVTQYF.

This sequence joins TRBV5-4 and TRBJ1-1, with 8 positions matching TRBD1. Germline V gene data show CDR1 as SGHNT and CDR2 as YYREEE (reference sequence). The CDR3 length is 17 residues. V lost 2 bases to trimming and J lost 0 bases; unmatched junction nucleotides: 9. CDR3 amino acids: CASSLRTGRTMNTEAFF. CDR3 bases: TGTGCCAGCAGCTTAAGGACAGGGCGGACAATGAACACTGAAGCTTTCTTT. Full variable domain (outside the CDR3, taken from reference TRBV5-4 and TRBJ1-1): ETGVTQSPTHLIKTRGQQVTLRCSSQSGHNTVSWYQQALGQGPQFIFQYYREEENGRGNFPPRFSGLQFPNYSSELNVNALELDDSALYLCASSLRTGRTMNTEAFFGQGTRLTVV.

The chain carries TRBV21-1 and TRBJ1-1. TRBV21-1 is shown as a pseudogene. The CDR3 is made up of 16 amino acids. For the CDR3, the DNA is TGTGCCAGCAGCAAATTTGAGCAGGGAGGGAACACTGAAGCTTTCTTT. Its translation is CASSKFEQGGNTEAFF.

In DNA, the CDR3 is TGTGCCAGCAGTTTATTTCGGGGGAACACTGAAGCTTTCTTT. Translation gives CASSLFRGNTEAFF. The chain is built from TRBV28 and TRBJ1-1; D uncertain. V lost 1 base, J lost 1 base, and 7 bases lay in between. Germline V gives CDR1 MDHEN, CDR2 SYDVKM. The CDR3 extends over 14 amino acids.

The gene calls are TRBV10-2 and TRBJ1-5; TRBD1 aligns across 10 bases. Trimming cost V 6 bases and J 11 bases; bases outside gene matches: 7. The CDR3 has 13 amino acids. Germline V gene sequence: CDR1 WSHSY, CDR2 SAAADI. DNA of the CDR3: TGCGCCAGCAGCTGGACAGGGGGGGAGGCCCAGCATTTT. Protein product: CASSWTGGEAQHF.

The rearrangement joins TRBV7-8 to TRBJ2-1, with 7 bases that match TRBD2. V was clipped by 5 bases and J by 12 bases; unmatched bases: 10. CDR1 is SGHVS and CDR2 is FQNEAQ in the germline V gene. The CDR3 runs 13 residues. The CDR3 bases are TGTGCCAGCAGCCCAGTTTATGGGGGGGGGCAGTTCTTC. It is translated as CASSPVYGGGQFF.

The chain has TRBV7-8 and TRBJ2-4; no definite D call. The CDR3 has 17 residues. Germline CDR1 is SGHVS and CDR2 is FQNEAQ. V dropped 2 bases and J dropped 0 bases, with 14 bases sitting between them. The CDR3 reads CASSLYRSAQAKNIQYF. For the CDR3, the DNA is TGTGCCAGCAGCTTATATCGGTCAGCTCAAGCCAAAAACATTCAGTACTTC.

CDR3 nucleotide sequence: TGTGCCAGCAGCGTAGCGCCGGGAGTTTACGAGCAGTACTTC. Protein sequence: CASSVAPGVYEQYF. The V and J genes are TRBV9 and TRBJ2-7, with D perhaps matching TRBD2 (6 bases). CDR1 is SGDLS and CDR2 is YYNGEE in the germline V gene. The ends were cut back, 0 bases at V and 4 bases at J, with 11 bases in the middle. This CDR3 is 14 amino acids long.

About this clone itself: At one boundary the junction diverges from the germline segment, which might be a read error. In DNA form, the CDR3 reads TGTGCCAGCAGCTTCCGGGACAGGTCCTTCGAGCAGTACTTC. It translates to CASSFRDRSFEQYF. V usage is TRBV11-2 and J usage is TRBJ2-7; TRBD1 matches 8 bases. The length of the CDR3 is 14 residues. Germline V CDR1 and CDR2: SGHAT, FQNNGV.

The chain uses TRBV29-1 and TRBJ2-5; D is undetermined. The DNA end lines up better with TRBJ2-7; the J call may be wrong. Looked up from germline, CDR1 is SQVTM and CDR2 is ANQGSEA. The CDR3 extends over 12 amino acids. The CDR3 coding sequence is TGCAGCGTTTTGAACCCCGCCTCCGAGCAGTACTTC. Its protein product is CSVLNPASEQYF.

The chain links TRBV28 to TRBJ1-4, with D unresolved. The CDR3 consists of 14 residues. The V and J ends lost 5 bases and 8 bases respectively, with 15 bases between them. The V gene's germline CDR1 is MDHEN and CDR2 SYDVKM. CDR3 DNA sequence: TGTGCCAGCAGTCTGACACCAGCCCAAGAAAAACTGTTTTTT. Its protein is CASSLTPAQEKLFF. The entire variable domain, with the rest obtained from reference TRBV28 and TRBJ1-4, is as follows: DVKVTQSSRYLVKRTGEKVFLECVQDMDHENMFWYRQDPGLGLRLIYFSYDVKMKEKGDIPEGYSVSREKKERFSLILESASTNQTSMYLCASSLTPAQEKLFFGSGTQLSVL.

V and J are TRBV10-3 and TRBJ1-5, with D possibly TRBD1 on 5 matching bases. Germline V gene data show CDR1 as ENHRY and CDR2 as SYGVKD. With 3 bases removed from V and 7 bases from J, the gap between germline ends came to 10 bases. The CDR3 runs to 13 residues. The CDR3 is CAISERGRQPQHF. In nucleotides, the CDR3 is TGTGCCATCAGTGAAAGGGGTAGACAGCCCCAGCATTTT.

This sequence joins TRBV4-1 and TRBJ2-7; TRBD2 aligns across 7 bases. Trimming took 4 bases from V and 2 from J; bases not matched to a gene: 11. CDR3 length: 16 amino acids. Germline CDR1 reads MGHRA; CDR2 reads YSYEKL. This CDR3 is CASSPQFQGLTYEQYF. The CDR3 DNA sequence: TGCGCCAGCAGCCCCCAGTTTCAGGGACTAACCTACGAGCAGTACTTC.

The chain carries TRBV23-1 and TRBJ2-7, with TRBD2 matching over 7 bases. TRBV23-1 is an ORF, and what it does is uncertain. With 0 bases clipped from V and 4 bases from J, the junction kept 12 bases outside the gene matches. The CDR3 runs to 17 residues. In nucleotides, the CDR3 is TGCGCCAGCAGTCAATCGGCGGGAGAAATGGGTAATTACGAGCAGTACTTC. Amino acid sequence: CASSQSAGEMGNYEQYF.

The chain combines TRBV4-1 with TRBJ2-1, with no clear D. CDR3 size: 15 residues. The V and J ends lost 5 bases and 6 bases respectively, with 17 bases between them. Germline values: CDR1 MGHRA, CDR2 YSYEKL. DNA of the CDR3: TGCGCCAGCAGCAGGGCCTACTCCCAGAGCAATGAGCAGTTCTTC. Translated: CASSRAYSQSNEQFF.